What follows are 24 T cell receptor beta chains derived from one specimen sequenced in a study of blood T cells in healthy people across ages. Primed by a sample-barcoded 5' primer and a J-beta primer mix, a second PCR proceeded for 7 to 11 cycles. One entry per CDR3 protein results from TCRdb running MiXCR on the 5' RACE reads. The sample holds 650,000 to 900,000 distinct CDR3 sequences, around two thirds seen once. The sequenced material came from blood. The receptor source for this set is a man in his thirties or forties in good health.

As regards this clonotype: An end of the junction does not agree with germline; a read error may underlie this. V usage is TRBV6-2 or TRBV6-3 and J usage is TRBJ2-5; no clear D gene. The assigned J gene may be wrong: the sequence end matches TRBJ2-7 better. Germline V gene lookup returns CDR1 MNHEY and CDR2 SVGEGT. The CDR3 is made up of 11 amino acids. CDR3 region: CAGRISYEQYF. The CDR3 DNA is TGTGCCGGCAGAATATCATACGAGCAGTACTTC.

Here the CDR3 reads CSANSGGATDTQYF. The DNA for the CDR3 is TGCAGTGCCAATAGCGGGGGGGCGACAGATACGCAGTATTTT. The gene calls are TRBV20-1 and TRBJ2-3; 11 bases fit TRBD2. Per germline, CDR1 DFQATT and CDR2 SNEGSKA (reference sequence). The junction had 5 bases not matched to a gene; V was cut back by 6 bases and J by 3 bases. The CDR3 contains 14 residues.

V gene TRBV4-3 combines with J gene TRBJ2-1, with unresolved D. V shed 0 bases and J shed 8 bases, with 11 bases lying between them. This CDR3 contains 14 residues. In germline, CDR1 is LGHNA, CDR2 YSLEER. The CDR3 protein is CASSQETQAYEQFF. The CDR3 coding sequence is TGCGCCAGCAGCCAAGAGACTCAAGCGTATGAGCAGTTCTTC.

The chain employs TRBV7-9 and TRBJ2-1; D is possibly TRBD1 (6 bases). Deletions cut 4 bases from V and 3 bases from J, with 13 bases between. Germline V gives CDR1 SEHNR, CDR2 FQNEAQ (reference sequence). CDR3 size: 15 residues. CDR3 nucleotide sequence: TGTGCCAGCAGCTCACAGGGCTCGATCTACAATGAGCAGTTCTTC. Its translation: CASSSQGSIYNEQFF. Drawing the rest from reference TRBV7-9 and TRBJ2-1, the complete variable domain is DTGVSQNPRHKITKRGQNVTFRCDPISEHNRLYWYRQTLGQGPEFLTYFQNEAQLEKSRLLSDRFSAERPKGSFSTLEIQRTEQGDSAMYLCASSSQGSIYNEQFFGPGTRLTVL.

This clonotype was seen only once. The rearrangement uses TRBV9 and TRBJ2-3; 8 positions match TRBD2. Germline trimming cut 4 bases from V and 3 bases from J; bases unmatched to any gene: 7. This CDR3 spans 15 amino acids. Germline V gene data show CDR1 as SGDLS and CDR2 as YYNGEE. The CDR3 region has the DNA TGTGCCAGCAGCACCGGGACTAGGGTGACAGATACGCAGTATTTT. Translation: CASSTGTRVTDTQYF. Combining the CDR3 with reference TRBV9 and TRBJ2-3 gives the whole variable domain DSGVTQTPKHLITATGQRVTLRCSPRSGDLSVYWYQQSLDQGLQFLIQYYNGEERAKGNILERFSAQQFPDLHSELNLSSLELGDSALYFCASSTGTRVTDTQYFGPGTRLTVL.

The chain joins TRBV9 to TRBJ1-5; 7 bases are shared with TRBD1. Per germline, CDR1 SGDLS and CDR2 YYNGEE. Trimming at V came to 2 bases and at J to 7 bases, leaving 6 bases not matched to a gene. CDR3 length: 14 amino acids. The CDR3 loop reads CASSVTGAEQPQHF. The CDR3 DNA reads TGTGCCAGCAGCGTCACAGGGGCTGAACAGCCCCAGCATTTT.

This clonotype was seen a handful of times. The rearrangement uses TRBV12-3 or TRBV12-4 and TRBJ2-3, with D possibly being TRBD2 (5 bases). The V end was cut by 4 bases, the J end by 0 bases, with 8 bases between. There are 14 residues in the CDR3. The CDR3 nucleotides are TGTGCCAGCAGTTGGCGGACTAGCACAGATACGCAGTATTTT. Translating gives CASSWRTSTDTQYF.

V and J are TRBV6-5 and TRBJ2-3; no reliable D call. CDR1 and CDR2 from the germline V gene are MNHEY and SVGAGI. This CDR3 contains 14 residues. Deletions cut 7 bases from V and 2 bases from J, with 13 bases between. The CDR3: CASKPPGVTDTQYF. Here the CDR3 DNA reads TGTGCCAGCAAGCCCCCCGGAGTCACAGATACGCAGTATTTT.

This clonotype came up a few times. The genes are TRBV9 and TRBJ2-1, with D perhaps TRBD1 or TRBD2 (6 bases each). Looked up from germline, CDR1 is SGDLS and CDR2 is YYNGEE. Trimming stripped 0 bases from V and 5 bases from J, with 12 bases between. The length of the CDR3 is 15 residues. CDR3 region: CASSVGGARNNEQFF. CDR3 DNA sequence: TGTGCCAGCAGCGTAGGGGGGGCGCGGAACAATGAGCAGTTCTTC.

The chain has TRBV7-9 and TRBJ2-3; D perhaps matches TRBD2 (6 bases). Germline V gene lookup returns CDR1 SEHNR and CDR2 FQNEAQ (reference sequence). The CDR3 loop spans 14 amino acids. Trimming stripped 3 bases from V and 0 bases from J, with 7 bases between. The CDR3 coding sequence is TGTGCCAGCAGCTTTGGGACTAGCACAGATACGCAGTATTTT. It translates to CASSFGTSTDTQYF.

The rearrangement joins TRBV7-2 to TRBJ1-2; tentatively, D is TRBD1 (6 bases). The CDR3 has 11 residues. Germline V gives CDR1 SGHTA, CDR2 FQGNSA. V was clipped by 5 bases and J by 13 bases, with 14 bases between them. The CDR3 is CASSDYRDPTF. For the CDR3, the DNA is TGTGCCAGCAGCGACTACAGGGACCCCACCTTC.

The CDR3 nucleotides read TGTGCCAGCAGCCCCGACCCGGGGAAGGCCTATGGCTACACCTTC. Amino acids: CASSPDPGKAYGYTF. The rearrangement links TRBV7-2 to TRBJ1-2; D not resolved. Looked up from germline, CDR1 is SGHTA and CDR2 is FQGNSA. V was pared by 5 bases and J by 4 bases, with 17 bases between. This CDR3 spans 15 amino acids. Together with reference TRBV7-2 and TRBJ1-2, the CDR3 gives the full variable domain: GAGVSQSPSNKVTEKGKDVELRCDPISGHTALYWYRQSLGQGLEFLIYFQGNSAPDKSGLPSDRFSAERTGGSVSTLTIQRTQQEDSAVYLCASSPDPGKAYGYTFGSGTRLTVV.

This clonotype appeared a few times. The V gene is TRBV20-1, the J gene TRBJ2-7; a possible D gene is TRBD2 (6 bases). The CDR3 has 15 amino acids. Trimming shortened V by 0 bases and J by 6 bases, and 18 bases separated the two germline ends. Germline V lookup: CDR1 DFQATT, CDR2 SNEGSKA (reference sequence). The CDR3: CSARDPALDSGEQYF. CDR3 nucleotide sequence: TGCAGTGCTAGAGATCCCGCACTAGATAGCGGCGAGCAGTACTTC.

The chain links TRBV6-1 to TRBJ2-5; weak D call: TRBD1 (6 bases). This CDR3 region has 16 residues. The V gene lost 5 bases and the J gene lost 11 bases, with 27 bases spanning the gap. CDR1 is MNHNS and CDR2 is SASEGT in the germline V gene. CDR3 region: CASSSNRHRAVNEQYF. The DNA for the CDR3 is TGTGCCAGCAGTTCGAACAGGCACAGGGCGGTAAATGAGCAGTACTTC.

The rearrangement links TRBV7-2 to TRBJ2-3; 10 bases match TRBD1. Unmatched junction bases numbered 4, after V lost 3 bases and J lost 4 bases. CDR3 length: 15 amino acids. CDR1 is SGHTA and CDR2 is FQGNSA in the germline V gene. The CDR3 DNA sequence: TGTGCCAGCAGCTTGACAGGGGGCGCCCCAGATACGCAGTATTTT. As protein: CASSLTGGAPDTQYF.

This clonotype has just one count. V and J are TRBV2 and TRBJ2-5; TRBD1 matches 11 bases. The tail of the sequence fits TRBJ2-7 better, so the J call may be wrong. The CDR3 totals 17 residues. Germline V gene sequence: CDR1 SNHLY, CDR2 FYNNEI. In DNA form, the CDR3 reads TGTGCCAGCATCCTCGCGCCTCTCGGGACAGGGGGTTACGAGCAGTACTTC. It yields the protein CASILAPLGTGGYEQYF.

A remark on this clonotype: Just one base apart from a much larger clone, this may be a read error. CDR3 DNA: TGCAGTGCTTGGATCAGGGGAGGAGGGACAGCAGATACGCAGTATTTT. It codes for CSAWIRGGGTADTQYF. This chain joins TRBV20-1 and TRBJ2-3; a possible D gene is TRBD1 (7 bases). The germline V and J ends were trimmed by 5 bases and 4 bases, with 22 bases remaining between them. The CDR3 sequence is 16 residues long. The germline gives CDR1 DFQATT, CDR2 SNEGSKA (reference sequence).

Remarks on this clonotype: Its ends do not fully match the called genes, so a read error is possible. The chain combines TRBV29-1 with TRBJ1-6; D remains ambiguous. The CDR3 length is 13 residues. Germline loops: CDR1 SQVTM, CDR2 ANQGSEA. The CDR3 is CSIEWGFGSPLHF. CDR3 coding DNA: TGCAGCATTGAATGGGGTTTCGGTTCACCCCTCCACTTT.

The J gene is TRBJ2-3, the V gene TRBV6-2 or TRBV6-3; 7 bases are a match to TRBD2. V lost 2 bases and J lost 5; bases outside the gene matches: 10. Looked up from germline, CDR1 is MNHEY and CDR2 is SVGEGT. The CDR3 loop spans 16 amino acids. CDR3 in DNA: TGTGCCAGCAGTTACCTCTCTAGCGGCTCCAGAGATACGCAGTATTTT. Translated, it gives CASSYLSSGSRDTQYF.

The chain has TRBV7-2 and TRBJ2-1; maybe TRBD2 (6 bases). The CDR3 loop spans 15 amino acids. The V and J ends lost 3 bases and 7 bases respectively, with 16 bases between them. CDR1 and CDR2 from the germline V gene are SGHTA and FQGNSA. CDR3 loop: CASSFQPGLGNEQFF. The CDR3 region has the DNA TGTGCCAGCAGCTTCCAACCGGGACTGGGAAATGAGCAGTTCTTC.

V usage is TRBV29-1 and J usage is TRBJ2-2; D is uncertain. Germline CDR1 is SQVTM and CDR2 is ANQGSEA. Trimming took 4 bases from V and 4 from J, leaving 10 bases between them. CDR3 length: 13 residues. Written as DNA, the CDR3 is TGCAGCGTTGCTGGTCTCGTCACCGGGGAGCTGTTTTTT. Residues: CSVAGLVTGELFF.

The chain has TRBV4-3 and TRBJ2-1; 12 nucleotides agree with TRBD2. Germline loops: CDR1 LGHNA, CDR2 YSLEER. Germline trimming cut 4 bases from V and 2 bases from J; bases unmatched to any gene: 6. The CDR3 totals 17 residues. The CDR3 DNA sequence: TGCGCCAGCAGCCTTCGGACTAGCGGGGCAACCTACAATGAGCAGTTCTTC. This codes for CASSLRTSGATYNEQFF.

The chain uses TRBV24-1 and TRBJ1-4; tentative D call: TRBD1 (5 bases). The V end lost 3 bases, the J end lost 7 bases, and 14 bases lay between the germline ends. The V gene's germline CDR1 is KGHDR and CDR2 SFDVKD. The CDR3 runs to 15 residues. CDR3 protein: CATSDPQGGIEKLFF. The DNA of the CDR3 is TGTGCCACCAGTGATCCCCAGGGAGGAATTGAAAAACTGTTTTTT.

The chain is built from TRBV7-9 and TRBJ2-3; unclear D gene. V lost 8 bases, J lost 0 bases, and 12 bases lay in between. There are 14 residues in the CDR3. The germline V gene encodes CDR1 SEHNR and CDR2 FQNEAQ (reference sequence). The CDR3 region has the DNA TGTGCCAGCGGCCAGACCTTAAGCACAGATACGCAGTATTTT. Its protein is CASGQTLSTDTQYF.